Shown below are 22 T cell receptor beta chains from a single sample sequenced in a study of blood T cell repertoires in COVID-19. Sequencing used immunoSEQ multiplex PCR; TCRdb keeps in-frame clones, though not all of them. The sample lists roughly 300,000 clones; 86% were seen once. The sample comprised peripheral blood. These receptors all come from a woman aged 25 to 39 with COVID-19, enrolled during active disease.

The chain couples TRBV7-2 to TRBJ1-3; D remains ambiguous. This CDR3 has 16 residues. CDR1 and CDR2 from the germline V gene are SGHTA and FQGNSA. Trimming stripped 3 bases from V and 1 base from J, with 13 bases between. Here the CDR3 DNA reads TGTGCCAGCAGCTTCATCTATTTCTTTTCTGGAAACACCATATATTTT. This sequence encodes CASSFIYFFSGNTIYF.

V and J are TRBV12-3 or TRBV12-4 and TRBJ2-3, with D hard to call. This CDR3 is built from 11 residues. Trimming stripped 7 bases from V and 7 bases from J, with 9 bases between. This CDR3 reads CASTNGYTQYF. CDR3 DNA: TGTGCCAGCACCAACGGGTATACGCAGTATTTT.

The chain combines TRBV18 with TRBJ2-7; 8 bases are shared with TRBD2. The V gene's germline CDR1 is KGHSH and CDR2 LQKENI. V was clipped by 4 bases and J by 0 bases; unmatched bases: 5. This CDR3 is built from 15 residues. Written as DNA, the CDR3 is TGTGCCAGCTCACATACTAGCGGAAGCTCCTACGAGCAGTACTTC. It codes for CASSHTSGSSYEQYF.

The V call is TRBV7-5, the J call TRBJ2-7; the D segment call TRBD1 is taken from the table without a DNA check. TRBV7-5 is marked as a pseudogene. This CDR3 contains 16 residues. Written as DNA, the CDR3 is TGTGTCAGAAGCTTAGCGGCAGGGGGCATAGTCTGCGAGCAGTACTTC. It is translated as CVRSLAAGGIVCEQYF.

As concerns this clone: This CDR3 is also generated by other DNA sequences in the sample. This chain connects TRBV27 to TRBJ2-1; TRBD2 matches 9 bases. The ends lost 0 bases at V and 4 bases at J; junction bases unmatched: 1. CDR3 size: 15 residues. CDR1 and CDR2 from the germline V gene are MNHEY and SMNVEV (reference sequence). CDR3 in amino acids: CASSLSAGGYNEQFF. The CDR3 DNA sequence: TGTGCCAGCAGTTTATCAGCGGGGGGTTACAATGAGCAGTTCTTC.

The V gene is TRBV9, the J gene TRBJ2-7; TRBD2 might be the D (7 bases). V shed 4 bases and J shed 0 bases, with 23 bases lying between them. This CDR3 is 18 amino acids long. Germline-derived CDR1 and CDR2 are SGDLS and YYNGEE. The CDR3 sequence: CASSNPGGPSLNSYEQYF. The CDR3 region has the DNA TGTGCCAGCAGCAACCCCGGGGGGCCCTCGCTCAACTCCTACGAGCAGTACTTC.

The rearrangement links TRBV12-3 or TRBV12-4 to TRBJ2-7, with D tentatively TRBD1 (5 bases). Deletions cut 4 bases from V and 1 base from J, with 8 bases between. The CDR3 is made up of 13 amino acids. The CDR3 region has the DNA TGTGCCAGCAGTTATGACAGTTCCTACGAGCAGTACTTC. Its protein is CASSYDSSYEQYF.

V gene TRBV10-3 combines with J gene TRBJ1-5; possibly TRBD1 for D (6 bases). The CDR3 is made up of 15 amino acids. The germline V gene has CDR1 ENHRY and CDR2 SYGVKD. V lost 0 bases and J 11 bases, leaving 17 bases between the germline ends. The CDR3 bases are TGTGCCATCAGTGAGTCGGGGACACCGTATAGGTCCCAGCATTTT. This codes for CAISESGTPYRSQHF.

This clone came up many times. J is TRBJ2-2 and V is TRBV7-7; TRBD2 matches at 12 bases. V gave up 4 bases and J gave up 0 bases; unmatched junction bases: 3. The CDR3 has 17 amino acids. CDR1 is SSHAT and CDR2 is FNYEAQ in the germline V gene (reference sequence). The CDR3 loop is CASSSRTSGTNTGELFF. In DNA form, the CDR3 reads TGTGCCAGCAGCTCCAGGACTAGCGGGACGAACACCGGGGAGCTGTTTTTT.

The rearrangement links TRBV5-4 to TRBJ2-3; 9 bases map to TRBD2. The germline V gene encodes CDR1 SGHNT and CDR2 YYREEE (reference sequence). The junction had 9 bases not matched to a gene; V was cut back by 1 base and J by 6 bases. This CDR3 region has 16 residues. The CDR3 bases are TGTGCCAGCAGCTTGCCAGGGAGCGGGGGGTTGGATACGCAGTATTTT. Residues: CASSLPGSGGLDTQYF.

The CDR3 reads CASSLKGHNKQETQYF. CDR3 coding DNA: TGTGCCAGCAGCTTGAAAGGACACAACAAGCAAGAGACCCAGTACTTC. The chain carries TRBV5-5 and TRBJ2-5; weak D call: TRBD1 (5 bases). V was clipped by 1 base and J by 2 bases, with 15 bases between them. The V gene's germline CDR1 is SGHKS and CDR2 YYEKEE (reference sequence). CDR3 length: 16 amino acids.

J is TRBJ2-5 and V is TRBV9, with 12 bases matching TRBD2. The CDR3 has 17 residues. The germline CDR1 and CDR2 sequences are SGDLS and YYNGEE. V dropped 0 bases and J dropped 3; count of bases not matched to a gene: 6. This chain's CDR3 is CASSVGLAGGLEETQYF. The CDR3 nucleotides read TGTGCCAGCAGCGTAGGGCTAGCGGGGGGGTTAGAAGAGACCCAGTACTTC.

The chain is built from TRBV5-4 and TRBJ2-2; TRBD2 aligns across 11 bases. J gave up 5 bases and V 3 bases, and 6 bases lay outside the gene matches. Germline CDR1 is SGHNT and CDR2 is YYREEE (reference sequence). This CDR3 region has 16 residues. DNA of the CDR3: TGTGCCAGCAGCTCCTCACTAGCGGGGGAAACCGGGGAGCTGTTTTTT. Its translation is CASSSSLAGETGELFF.

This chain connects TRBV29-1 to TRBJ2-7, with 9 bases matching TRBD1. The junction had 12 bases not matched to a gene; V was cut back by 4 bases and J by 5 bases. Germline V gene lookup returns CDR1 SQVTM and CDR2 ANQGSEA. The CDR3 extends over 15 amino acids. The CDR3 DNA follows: TGCAGCGTTGTACGATTGGACAGGGGAGGCCACGAGCAGTACTTC. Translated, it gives CSVVRLDRGGHEQYF.

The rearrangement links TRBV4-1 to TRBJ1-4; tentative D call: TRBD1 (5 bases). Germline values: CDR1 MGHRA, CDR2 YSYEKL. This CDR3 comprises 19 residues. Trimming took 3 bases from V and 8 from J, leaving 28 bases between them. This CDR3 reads CASSQKPHGPGTQREKLFF. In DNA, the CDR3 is TGCGCCAGCAGCCAGAAACCCCACGGACCCGGGACTCAAAGGGAAAAACTGTTTTTT.

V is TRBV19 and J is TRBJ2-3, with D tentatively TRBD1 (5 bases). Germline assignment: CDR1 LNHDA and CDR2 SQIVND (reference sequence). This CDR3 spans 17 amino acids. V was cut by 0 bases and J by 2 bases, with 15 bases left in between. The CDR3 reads CASSIDNRTPYTDTQYF. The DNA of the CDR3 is TGTGCCAGTAGTATAGATAACAGGACACCCTACACAGATACGCAGTATTTT.

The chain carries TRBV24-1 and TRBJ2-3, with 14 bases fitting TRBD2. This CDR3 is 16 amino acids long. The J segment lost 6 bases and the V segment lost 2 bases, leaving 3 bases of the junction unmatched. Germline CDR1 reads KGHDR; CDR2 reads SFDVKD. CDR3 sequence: CATSDSTSGGADTQYF. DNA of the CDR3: TGTGCCACCAGTGATTCGACTAGCGGGGGGGCTGATACGCAGTATTTT.

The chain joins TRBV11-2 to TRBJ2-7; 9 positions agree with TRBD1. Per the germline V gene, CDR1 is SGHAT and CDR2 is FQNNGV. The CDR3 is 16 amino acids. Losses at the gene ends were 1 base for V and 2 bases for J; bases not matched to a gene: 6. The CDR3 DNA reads TGTGCCAGCAGCTTAGCAGGACAGGGGAATCCCTACGAGCAGTACTTC. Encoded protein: CASSLAGQGNPYEQYF.

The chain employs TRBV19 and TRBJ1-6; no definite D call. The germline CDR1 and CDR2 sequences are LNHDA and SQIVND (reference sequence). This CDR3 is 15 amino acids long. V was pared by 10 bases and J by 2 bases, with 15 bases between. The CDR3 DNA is TGTGCCACTCACGAAACGGGAACCTATAATTCACCCCTCCACTTT. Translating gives CATHETGTYNSPLHF.

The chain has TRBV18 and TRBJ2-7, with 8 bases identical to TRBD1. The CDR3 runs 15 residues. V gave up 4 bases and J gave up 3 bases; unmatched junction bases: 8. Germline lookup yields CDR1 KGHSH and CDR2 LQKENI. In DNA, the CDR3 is TGTGCCAGCTCACTAGCAACAGGGGGGAGCTACGAGCAGTACTTC. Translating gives CASSLATGGSYEQYF.

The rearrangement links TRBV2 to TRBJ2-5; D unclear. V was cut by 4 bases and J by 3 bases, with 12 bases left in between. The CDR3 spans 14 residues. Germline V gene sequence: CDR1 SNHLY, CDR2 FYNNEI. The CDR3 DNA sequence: TGTGCCAGCAGTGGACTTATCGGTAAAGAGACCCAGTACTTC. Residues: CASSGLIGKETQYF.

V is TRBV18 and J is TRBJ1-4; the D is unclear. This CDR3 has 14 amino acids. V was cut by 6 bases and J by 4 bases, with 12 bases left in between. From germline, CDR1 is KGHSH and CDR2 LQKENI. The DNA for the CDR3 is TGTGCCAGCTCTCTCAGTAAAGATAATGAAAAACTGTTTTTT. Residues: CASSLSKDNEKLFF.